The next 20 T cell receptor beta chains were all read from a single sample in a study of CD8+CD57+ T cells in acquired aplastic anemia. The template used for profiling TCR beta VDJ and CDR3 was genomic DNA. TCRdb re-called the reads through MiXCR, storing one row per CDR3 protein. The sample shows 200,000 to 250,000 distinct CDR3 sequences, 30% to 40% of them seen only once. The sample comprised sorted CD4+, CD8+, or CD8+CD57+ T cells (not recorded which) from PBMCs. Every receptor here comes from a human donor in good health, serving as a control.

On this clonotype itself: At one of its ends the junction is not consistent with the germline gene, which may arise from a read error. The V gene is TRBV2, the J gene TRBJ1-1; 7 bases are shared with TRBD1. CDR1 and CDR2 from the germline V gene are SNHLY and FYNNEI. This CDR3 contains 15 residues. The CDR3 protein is CARSAQGWWNTEAFF. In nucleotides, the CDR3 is TGTGCCCGCAGTGCACAGGGGTGGTGGAACACTGAAGCTTTCTTT. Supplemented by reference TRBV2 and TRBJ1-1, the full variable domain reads EPEVTQTPSHQVTQMGQEVILRCVPISNHLYFYWYRQILGQKVEFLVSFYNNEISEKSEIFDDQFSVERPDGSNFTLKIRSTKLEDSAMYFCARSAQGWWNTEAFFGQGTRLTVV.

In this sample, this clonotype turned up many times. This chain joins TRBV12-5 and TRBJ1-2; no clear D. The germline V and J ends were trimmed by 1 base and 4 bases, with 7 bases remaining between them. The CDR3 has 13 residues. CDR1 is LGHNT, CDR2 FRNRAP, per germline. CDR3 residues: CASGLDATYGYTF. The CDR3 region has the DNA TGTGCTAGTGGTTTGGACGCTACCTATGGCTACACCTTC.

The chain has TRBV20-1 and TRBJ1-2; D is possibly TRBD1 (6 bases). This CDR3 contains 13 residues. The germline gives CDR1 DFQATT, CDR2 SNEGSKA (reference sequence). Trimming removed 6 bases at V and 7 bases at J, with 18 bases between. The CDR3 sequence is CSASVDRRGGYTF. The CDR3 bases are TGCAGTGCCAGCGTCGACAGGAGAGGTGGCTACACCTTC.

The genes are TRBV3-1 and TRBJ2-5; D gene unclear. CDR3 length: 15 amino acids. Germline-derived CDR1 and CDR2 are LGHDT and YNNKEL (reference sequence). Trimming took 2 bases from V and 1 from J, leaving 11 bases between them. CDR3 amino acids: CASSQSFQRQETQYF. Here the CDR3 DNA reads TGTGCCAGCAGCCAATCCTTCCAACGCCAAGAGACCCAGTACTTC.

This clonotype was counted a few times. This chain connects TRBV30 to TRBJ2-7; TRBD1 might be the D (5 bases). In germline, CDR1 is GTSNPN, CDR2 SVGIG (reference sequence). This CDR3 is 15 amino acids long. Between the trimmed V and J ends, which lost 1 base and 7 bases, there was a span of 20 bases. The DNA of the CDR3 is TGTGCCTGGAGTGGCGGCTTCAGGGCGAAAGGGGAGCAGTACTTC. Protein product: CAWSGGFRAKGEQYF.

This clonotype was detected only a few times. For the CDR3, the DNA is TGTGCCAGCAGCCCCTCTGAGGGTGACACCGGGGAGCTGTTTTTT. Protein sequence: CASSPSEGDTGELFF. The rearrangement links TRBV7-4 to TRBJ2-2, with a weak D call TRBD2 (5 bases). This CDR3 spans 15 amino acids. The germline V gene encodes CDR1 SGHVT and CDR2 SQSDAQ. Trimming took off 5 bases at V and 3 bases at J, with 13 bases between the two ends.

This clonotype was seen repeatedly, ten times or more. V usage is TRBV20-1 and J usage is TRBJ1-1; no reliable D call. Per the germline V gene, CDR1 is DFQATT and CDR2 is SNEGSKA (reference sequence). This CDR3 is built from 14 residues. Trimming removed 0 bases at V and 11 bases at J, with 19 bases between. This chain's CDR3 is CSARDRNLRTYAFF. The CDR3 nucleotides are TGCAGTGCTAGAGATCGGAATCTGCGAACATACGCTTTCTTT.

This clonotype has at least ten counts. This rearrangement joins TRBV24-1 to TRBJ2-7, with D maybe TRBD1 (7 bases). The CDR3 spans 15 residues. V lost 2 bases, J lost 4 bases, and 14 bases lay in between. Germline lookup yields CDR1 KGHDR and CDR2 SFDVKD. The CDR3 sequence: CATSDSQGGGYEQYF. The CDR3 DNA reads TGTGCCACCAGTGATTCCCAGGGGGGAGGATACGAGCAGTACTTC.

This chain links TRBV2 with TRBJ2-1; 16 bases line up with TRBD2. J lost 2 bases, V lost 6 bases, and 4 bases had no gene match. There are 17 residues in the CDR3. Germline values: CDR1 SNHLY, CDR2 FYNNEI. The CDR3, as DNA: TGTGCCAGCAGGGGACTAGCGGGGGGGCAGGCCTACAATGAGCAGTTCTTC. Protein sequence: CASRGLAGGQAYNEQFF.

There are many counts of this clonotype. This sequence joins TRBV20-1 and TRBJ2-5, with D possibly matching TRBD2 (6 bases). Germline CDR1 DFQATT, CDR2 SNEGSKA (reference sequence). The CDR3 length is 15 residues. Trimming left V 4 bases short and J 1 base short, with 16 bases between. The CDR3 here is CSATSLEGSQETQYF. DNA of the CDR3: TGCAGTGCTACTTCCTTGGAGGGGTCCCAAGAGACCCAGTACTTC.

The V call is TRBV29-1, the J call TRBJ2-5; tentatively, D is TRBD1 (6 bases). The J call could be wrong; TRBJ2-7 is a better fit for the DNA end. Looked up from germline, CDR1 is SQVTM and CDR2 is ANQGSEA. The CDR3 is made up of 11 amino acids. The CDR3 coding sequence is TGCAGTATTGGACAGCCTTACGAGCAGTACTTC. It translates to CSIGQPYEQYF.

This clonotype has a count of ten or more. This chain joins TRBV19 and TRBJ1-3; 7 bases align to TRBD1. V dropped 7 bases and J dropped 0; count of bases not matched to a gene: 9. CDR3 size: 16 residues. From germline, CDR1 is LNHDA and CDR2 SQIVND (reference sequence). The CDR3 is CASTPQGVLSGNTIYF. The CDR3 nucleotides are TGTGCCAGTACTCCCCAGGGGGTACTCTCTGGAAACACCATATATTTT.

As DNA, the CDR3 is TGCAGCGTTGGAGGGTCAGATACGCAGTATTTT. It translates to CSVGGSDTQYF. The chain couples TRBV29-1 to TRBJ2-3; weak D call: TRBD2 (5 bases). V was shortened by 4 bases and J by 4 bases, with 6 bases between the two germline ends. The V gene's germline CDR1 is SQVTM and CDR2 ANQGSEA. The CDR3 is 11 amino acids.

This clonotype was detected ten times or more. CDR3 nucleotide sequence: TGCAGTGCCAGACTTGACACCAGCCAGGGCTACACCTTC. Translating gives CSARLDTSQGYTF. J is TRBJ1-2 and V is TRBV20-1; no firm D call. CDR1 DFQATT and CDR2 SNEGSKA come from the germline V gene (reference sequence). The CDR3 consists of 13 residues. V was pared by 6 bases and J by 8 bases, with 19 bases between.

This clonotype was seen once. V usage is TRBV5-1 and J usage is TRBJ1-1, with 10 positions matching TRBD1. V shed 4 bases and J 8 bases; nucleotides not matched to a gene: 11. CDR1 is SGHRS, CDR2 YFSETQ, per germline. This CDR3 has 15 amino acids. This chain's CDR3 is CASSGTGTGAAEAFF. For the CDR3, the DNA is TGCGCCAGCAGCGGTACTGGGACAGGGGCCGCAGAAGCTTTCTTT.

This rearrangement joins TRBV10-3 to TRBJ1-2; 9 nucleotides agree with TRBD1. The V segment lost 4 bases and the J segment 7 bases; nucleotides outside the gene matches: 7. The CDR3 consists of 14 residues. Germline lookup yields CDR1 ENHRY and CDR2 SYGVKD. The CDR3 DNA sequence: TGTGCCATCAGTGCGGGACAGGGTGTCTCTGGCTACACCTTC. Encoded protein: CAISAGQGVSGYTF.

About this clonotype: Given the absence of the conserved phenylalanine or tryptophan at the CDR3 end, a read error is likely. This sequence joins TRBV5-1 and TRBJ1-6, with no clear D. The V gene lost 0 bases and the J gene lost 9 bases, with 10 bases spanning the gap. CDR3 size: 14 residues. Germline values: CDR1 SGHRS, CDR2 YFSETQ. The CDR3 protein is CASSLAEATSPLHS. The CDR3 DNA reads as TGCGCCAGCAGCTTGGCAGAGGCCACTTCACCCCTCCACTCT.

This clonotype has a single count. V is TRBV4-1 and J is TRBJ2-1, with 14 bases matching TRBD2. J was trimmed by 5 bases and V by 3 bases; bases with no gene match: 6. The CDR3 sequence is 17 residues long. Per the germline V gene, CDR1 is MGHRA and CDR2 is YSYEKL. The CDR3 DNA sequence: TGCGCCAGCAGCCACTTGGGACTAGCGGGGGTTAACAATGAGCAGTTCTTC. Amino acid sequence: CASSHLGLAGVNNEQFF.

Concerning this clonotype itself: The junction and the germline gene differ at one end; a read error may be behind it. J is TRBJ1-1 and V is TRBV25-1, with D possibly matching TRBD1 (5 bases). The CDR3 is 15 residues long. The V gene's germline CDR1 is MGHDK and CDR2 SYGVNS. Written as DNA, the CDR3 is TGTGCCAGCAGTGATTCGGTTGGCACGGACACTAAAGCTTTCTTT. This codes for CASSDSVGTDTKAFF.

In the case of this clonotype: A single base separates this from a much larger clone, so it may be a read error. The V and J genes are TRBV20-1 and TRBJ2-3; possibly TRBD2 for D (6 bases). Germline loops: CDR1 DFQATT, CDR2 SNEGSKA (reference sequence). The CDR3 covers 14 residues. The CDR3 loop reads CSARRLASTGTQYF. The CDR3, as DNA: TGCAGTGCTAGAAGGCTAGCGTCAACAGGTACGCAGTATTTT.